The present entry profiles one TCR beta chain with its context. The target antigen is unknown. The sample comes from a study of CD8 T cells in acute hepatitis C reinfection. Study at large: Sequences come from NS3-1073-specific CD8+ T cells, during acute infection and after clearance.

As for time point: naive CD8 control sorted from an acute-time-point sample. Dead cells were excluded, and live cells stained for CD3, CD8 and CD45RO. The length of the CDR3 is 12 residues. The V and J ends lost 10 bases and 6 bases, in that order; junction bases with no gene match: 5. The germline V gene has CDR1 MNHEY and CDR2 SVGAGI. Repertoires were generated with immunoSEQ multiplex PCR, while TCRdb's copy carries only in-frame clones and drops some. The data show fewer than 40,000 clones, approximately 85% seen once. Study observations and caveats: Few CDR3s matched those for other epitopes. Diversity was high, without significant differences between resolver and chronic groups.

The sample consisted of naive CD8+ T cells from PBMCs. The J gene is TRBJ2-1, the V gene TRBV6-5; 8 bases are a match to TRBD1. The TCR originated in a woman aged 18 to 35 who spontaneously cleared hepatitis C infection. The CDR3 region has the DNA TGTGCCATAGGACAGGGCTCCAATGAGCAGTTCTTC. Translated, it gives CAIGQGSNEQFF.